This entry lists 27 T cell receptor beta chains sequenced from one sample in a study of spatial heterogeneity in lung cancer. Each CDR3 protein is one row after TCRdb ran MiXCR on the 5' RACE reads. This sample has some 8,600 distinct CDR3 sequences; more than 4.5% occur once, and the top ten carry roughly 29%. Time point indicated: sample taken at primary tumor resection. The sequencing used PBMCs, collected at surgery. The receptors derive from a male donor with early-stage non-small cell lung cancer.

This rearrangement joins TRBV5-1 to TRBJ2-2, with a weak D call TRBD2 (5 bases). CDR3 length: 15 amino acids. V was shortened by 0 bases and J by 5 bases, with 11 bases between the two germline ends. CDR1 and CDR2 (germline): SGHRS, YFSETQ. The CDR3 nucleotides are TGCGCCAGCAGCTTGGCCGGGAAAGGGACCGGGGAGCTGTTTTTT. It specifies CASSLAGKGTGELFF. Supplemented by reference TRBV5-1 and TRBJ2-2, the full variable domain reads KAGVTQTPRYLIKTRGQQVTLSCSPISGHRSVSWYQQTPGQGLQFLFEYFSETQRNKGNFPGRFSGRQFSNSRSEMNVSTLELGDSALYLCASSLAGKGTGELFFGEGSRLTVL.

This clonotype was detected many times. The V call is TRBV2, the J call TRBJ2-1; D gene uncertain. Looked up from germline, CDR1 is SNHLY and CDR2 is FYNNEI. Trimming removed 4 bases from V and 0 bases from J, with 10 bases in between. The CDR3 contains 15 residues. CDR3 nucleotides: TGTGCCAGCAGTGGCGCCCACAGCTCCTACAATGAGCAGTTCTTC. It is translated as CASSGAHSSYNEQFF.

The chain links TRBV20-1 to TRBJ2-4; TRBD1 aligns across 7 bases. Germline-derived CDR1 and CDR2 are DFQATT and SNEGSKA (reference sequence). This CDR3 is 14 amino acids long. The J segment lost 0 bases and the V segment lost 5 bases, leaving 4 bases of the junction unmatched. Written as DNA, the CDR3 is TGCAGTGCTGGGGACAGACTAGCCAAAAACATTCAGTACTTC. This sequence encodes CSAGDRLAKNIQYF.

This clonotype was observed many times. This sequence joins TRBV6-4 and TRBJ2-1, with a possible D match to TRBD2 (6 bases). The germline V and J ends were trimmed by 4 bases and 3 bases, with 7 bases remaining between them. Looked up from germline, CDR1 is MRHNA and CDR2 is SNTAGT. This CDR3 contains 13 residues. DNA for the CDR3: TGTGCCAGCAGTGCGACTAGCTACAATGAGCAGTTCTTC. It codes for CASSATSYNEQFF.

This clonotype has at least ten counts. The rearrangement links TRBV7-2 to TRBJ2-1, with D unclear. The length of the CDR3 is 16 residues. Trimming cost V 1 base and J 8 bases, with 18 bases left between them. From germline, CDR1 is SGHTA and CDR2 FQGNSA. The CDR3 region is CASSLVISPDTHEQFF. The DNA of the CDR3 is TGTGCCAGCAGCTTAGTGATATCCCCCGATACTCATGAGCAGTTCTTC.

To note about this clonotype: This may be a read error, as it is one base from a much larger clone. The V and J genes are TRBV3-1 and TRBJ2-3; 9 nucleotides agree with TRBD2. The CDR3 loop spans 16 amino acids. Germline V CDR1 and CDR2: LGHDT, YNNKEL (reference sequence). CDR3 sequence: CVSSLTLAGEADTQYF. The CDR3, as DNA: TGTGTCAGCAGCTTGACTTTAGCGGGGGAGGCAGATACGCAGTATTTT.

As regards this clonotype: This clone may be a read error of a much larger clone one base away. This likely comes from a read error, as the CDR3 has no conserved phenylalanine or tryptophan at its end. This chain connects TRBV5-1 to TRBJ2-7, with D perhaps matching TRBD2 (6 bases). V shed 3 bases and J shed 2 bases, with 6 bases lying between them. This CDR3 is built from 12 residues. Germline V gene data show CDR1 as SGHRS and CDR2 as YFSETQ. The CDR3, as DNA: TGCGCCAGCAGCTCGGGGGCCTACGAGCAGTACCTC. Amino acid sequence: CASSSGAYEQYL.

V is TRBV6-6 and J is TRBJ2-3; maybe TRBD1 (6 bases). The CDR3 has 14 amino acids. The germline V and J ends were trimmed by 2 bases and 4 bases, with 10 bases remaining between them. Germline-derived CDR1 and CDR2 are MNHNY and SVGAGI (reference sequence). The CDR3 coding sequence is TGTGCCAGCAGTTACCGGCAGGGGTCAGATACGCAGTATTTT. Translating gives CASSYRQGSDTQYF.

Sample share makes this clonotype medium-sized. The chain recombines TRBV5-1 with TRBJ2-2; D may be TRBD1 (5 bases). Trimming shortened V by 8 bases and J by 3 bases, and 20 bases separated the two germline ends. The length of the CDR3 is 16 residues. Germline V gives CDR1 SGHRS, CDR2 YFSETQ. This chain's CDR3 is CASSWAGMRDTGELFF. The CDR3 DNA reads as TGCGCCAGTTCCTGGGCAGGGATGAGAGACACCGGGGAGCTGTTTTTT.

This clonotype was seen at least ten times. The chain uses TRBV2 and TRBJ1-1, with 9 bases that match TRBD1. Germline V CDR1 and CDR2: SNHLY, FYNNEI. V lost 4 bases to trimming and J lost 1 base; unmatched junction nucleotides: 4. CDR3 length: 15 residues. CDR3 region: CASSGQGGRNTEAFF. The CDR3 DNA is TGTGCCAGCAGTGGACAGGGGGGACGGAACACTGAAGCTTTCTTT. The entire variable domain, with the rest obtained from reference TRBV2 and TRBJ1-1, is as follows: EPEVTQTPSHQVTQMGQEVILRCVPISNHLYFYWYRQILGQKVEFLVSFYNNEISEKSEIFDDQFSVERPDGSNFTLKIRSTKLEDSAMYFCASSGQGGRNTEAFFGQGTRLTVV.

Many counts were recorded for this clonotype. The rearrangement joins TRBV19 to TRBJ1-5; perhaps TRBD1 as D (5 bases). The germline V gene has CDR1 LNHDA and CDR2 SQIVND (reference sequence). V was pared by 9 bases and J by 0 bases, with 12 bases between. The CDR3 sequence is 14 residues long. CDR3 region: CASRGEVSNQPQHF. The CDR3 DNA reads TGTGCCAGCCGAGGGGAAGTTAGCAATCAGCCCCAGCATTTT.

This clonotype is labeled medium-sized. CDR3 nucleotides: TGCGCCAGCAGCTTGGGCGGGGTGAACACTGAAGCTTTCTTT. Translation gives CASSLGGVNTEAFF. The chain is built from TRBV5-1 and TRBJ1-1; D uncertain. Deletions cut 0 bases from V and 0 bases from J, with 6 bases between. The CDR3 is 14 residues long. The germline gives CDR1 SGHRS, CDR2 YFSETQ. Full variable domain (remainder filled in from reference TRBV5-1 and TRBJ1-1): KAGVTQTPRYLIKTRGQQVTLSCSPISGHRSVSWYQQTPGQGLQFLFEYFSETQRNKGNFPGRFSGRQFSNSRSEMNVSTLELGDSALYLCASSLGGVNTEAFFGQGTRLTVV.

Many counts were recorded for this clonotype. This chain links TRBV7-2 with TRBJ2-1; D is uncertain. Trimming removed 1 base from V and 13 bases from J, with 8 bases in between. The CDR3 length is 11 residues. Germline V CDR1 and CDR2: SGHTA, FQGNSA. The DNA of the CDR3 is TGTGCCAGCAGCTTAGTGGCCATACAGTTCTTC. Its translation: CASSLVAIQFF.

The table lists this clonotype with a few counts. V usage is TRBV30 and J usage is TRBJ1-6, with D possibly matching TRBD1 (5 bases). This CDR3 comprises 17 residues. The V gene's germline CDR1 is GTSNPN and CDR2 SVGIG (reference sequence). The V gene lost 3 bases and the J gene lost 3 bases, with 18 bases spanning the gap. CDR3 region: CAWSHLRGGGYNSPLHF. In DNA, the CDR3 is TGTGCCTGGAGCCATCTTCGCGGCGGGGGCTATAATTCACCCCTCCACTTT.

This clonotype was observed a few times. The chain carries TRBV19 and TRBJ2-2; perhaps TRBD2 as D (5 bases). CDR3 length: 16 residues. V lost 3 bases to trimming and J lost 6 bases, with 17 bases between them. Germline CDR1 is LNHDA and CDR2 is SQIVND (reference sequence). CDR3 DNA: TGTGCCAGTAGTATCAAGGGCCCGGGGTGGCCCGGGGAGCTGTTTTTT. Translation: CASSIKGPGWPGELFF.

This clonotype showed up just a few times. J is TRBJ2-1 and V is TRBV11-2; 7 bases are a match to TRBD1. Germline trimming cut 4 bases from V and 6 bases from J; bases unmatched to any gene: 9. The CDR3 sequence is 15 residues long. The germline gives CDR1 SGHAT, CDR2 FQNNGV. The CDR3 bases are TGTGCCAGCAGCTCCCGGGACAGATCCATCAATGAGCAGTTCTTC. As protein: CASSSRDRSINEQFF. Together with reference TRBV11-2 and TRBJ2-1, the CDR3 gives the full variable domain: EAGVAQSPRYKIIEKRQSVAFWCNPISGHATLYWYQQILGQGPKLLIQFQNNGVVDDSQLPKDRFSAERLKGVDSTLKIQPAKLEDSAVYLCASSSRDRSINEQFFGPGTRLTVL.

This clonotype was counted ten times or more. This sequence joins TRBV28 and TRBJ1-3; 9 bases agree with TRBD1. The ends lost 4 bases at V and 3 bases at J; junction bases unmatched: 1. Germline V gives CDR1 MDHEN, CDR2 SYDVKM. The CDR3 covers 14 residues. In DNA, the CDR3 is TGTGCCAGCAGTTCGACAGGGGGTGGAAACACCATATATTTT. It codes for CASSSTGGGNTIYF.

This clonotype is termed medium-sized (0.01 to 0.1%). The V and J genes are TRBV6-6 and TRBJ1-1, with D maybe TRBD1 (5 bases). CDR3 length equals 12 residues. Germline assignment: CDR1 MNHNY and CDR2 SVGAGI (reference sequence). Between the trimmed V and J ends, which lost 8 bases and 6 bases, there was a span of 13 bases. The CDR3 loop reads CASGPGGAEAFF. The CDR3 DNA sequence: TGTGCCAGCGGACCGGGAGGGGCTGAAGCTTTCTTT.

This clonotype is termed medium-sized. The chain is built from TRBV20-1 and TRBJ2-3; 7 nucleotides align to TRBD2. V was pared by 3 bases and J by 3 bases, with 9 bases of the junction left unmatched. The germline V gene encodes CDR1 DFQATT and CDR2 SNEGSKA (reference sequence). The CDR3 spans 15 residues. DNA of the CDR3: TGCAGTGCTAGTAGGACGGGGGGAGGGACAGATACGCAGTATTTT. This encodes CSASRTGGGTDTQYF.

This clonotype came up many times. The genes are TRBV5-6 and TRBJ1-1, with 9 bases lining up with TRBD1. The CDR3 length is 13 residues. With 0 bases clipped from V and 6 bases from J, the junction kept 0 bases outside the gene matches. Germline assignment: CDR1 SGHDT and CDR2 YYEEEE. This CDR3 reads CASSLGQGAEAFF. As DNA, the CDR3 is TGTGCCAGCAGCTTGGGACAGGGGGCTGAAGCTTTCTTT.

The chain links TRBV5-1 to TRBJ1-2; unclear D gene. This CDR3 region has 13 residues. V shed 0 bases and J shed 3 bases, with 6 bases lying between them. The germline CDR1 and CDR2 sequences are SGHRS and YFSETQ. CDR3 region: CASSLDSDYGYTF. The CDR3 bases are TGCGCCAGCAGCTTGGATTCGGACTATGGCTACACCTTC.

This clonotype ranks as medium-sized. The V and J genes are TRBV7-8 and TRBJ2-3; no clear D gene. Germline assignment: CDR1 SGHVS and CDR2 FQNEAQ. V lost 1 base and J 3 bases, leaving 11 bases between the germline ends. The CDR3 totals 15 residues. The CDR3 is CASSLVAQETDTQYF. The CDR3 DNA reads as TGTGCCAGCAGCTTAGTCGCCCAGGAGACAGATACGCAGTATTTT.

CDR3 DNA: TGTGCCGGACGGGACCTCCATGGCTACACCTTC. Translating gives CAGRDLHGYTF. This chain links TRBV2 with TRBJ1-2; possibly TRBD1 for D (5 bases). This CDR3 comprises 11 residues. The germline gives CDR1 SNHLY, CDR2 FYNNEI. Trimming shortened V by 11 bases and J by 6 bases, and 13 bases separated the two germline ends.

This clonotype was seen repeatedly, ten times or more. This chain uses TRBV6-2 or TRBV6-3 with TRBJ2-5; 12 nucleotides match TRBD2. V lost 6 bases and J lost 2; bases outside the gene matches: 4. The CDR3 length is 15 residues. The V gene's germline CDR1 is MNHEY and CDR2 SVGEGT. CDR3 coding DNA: TGTGCCAGCAGCCCAGGACTAGCGGGACAAGAGACCCAGTACTTC. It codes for CASSPGLAGQETQYF.

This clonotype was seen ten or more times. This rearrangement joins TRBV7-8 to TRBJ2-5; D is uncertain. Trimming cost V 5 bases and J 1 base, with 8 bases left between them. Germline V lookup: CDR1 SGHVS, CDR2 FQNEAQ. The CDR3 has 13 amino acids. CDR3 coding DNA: TGTGCCAGCAGCCCGGTCTTCCAAGAGACCCAGTACTTC. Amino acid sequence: CASSPVFQETQYF.

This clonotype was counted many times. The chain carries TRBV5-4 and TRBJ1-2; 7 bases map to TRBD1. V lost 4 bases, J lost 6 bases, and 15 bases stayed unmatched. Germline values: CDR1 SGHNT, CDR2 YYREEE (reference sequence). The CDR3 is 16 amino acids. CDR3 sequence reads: CASSRGGQVPIDGYTF. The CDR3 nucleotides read TGTGCCAGCAGCCGGGGAGGACAGGTCCCTATTGATGGCTACACCTTC. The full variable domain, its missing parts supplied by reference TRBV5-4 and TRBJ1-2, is ETGVTQSPTHLIKTRGQQVTLRCSSQSGHNTVSWYQQALGQGPQFIFQYYREEENGRGNFPPRFSGLQFPNYSSELNVNALELDDSALYLCASSRGGQVPIDGYTFGSGTRLTVV.

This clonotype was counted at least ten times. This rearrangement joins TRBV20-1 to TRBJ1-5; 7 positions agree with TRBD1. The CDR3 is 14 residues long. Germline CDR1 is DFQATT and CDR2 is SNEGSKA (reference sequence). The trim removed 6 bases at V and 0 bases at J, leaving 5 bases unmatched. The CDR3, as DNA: TGCAGTGCGAAACAGGGGAATAGCAATCAGCCCCAGCATTTT. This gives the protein CSAKQGNSNQPQHF.